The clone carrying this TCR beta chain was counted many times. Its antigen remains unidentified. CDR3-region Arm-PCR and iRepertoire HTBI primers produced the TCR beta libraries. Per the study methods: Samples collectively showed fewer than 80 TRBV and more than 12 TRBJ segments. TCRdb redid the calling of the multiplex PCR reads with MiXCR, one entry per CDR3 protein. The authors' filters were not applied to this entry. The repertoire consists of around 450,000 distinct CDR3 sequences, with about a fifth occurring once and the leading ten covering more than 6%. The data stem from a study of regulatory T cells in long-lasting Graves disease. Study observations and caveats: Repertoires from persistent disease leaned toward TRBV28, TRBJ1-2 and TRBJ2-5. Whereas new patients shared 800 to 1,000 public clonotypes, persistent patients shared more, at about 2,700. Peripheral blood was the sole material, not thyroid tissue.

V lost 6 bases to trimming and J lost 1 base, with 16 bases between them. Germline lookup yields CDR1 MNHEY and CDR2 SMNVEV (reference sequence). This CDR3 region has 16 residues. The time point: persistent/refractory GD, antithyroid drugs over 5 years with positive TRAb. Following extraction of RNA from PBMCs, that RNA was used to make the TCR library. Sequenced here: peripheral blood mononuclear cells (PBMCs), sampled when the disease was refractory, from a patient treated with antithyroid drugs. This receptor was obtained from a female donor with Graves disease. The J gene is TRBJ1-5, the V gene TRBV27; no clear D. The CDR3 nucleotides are TGTGCCAGCAGCCTTGGGTCGGGGTTCAGCAATCAGCCCCAGCATTTT. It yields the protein CASSLGSGFSNQPQHF.